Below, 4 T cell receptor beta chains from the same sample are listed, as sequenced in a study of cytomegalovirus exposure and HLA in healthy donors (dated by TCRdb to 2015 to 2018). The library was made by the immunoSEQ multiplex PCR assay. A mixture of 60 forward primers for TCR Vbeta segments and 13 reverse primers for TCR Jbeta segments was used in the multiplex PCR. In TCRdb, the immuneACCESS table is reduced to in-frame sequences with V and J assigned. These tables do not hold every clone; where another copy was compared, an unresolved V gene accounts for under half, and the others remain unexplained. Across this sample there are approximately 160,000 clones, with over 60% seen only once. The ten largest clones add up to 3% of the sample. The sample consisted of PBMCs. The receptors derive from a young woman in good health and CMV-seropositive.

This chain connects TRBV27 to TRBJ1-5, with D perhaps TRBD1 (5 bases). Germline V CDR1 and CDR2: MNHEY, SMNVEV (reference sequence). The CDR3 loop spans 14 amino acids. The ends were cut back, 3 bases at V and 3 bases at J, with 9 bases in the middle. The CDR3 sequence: CASSFGATNQPQHF. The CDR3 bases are TGTGCCAGCAGTTTTGGGGCGACCAATCAGCCCCAGCATTTT.

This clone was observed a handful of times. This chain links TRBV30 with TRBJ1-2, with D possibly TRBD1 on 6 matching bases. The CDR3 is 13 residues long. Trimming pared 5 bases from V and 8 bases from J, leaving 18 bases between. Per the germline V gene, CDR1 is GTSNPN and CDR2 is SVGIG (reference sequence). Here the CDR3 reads CAWGQQGDGGYTF. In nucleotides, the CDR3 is TGTGCCTGGGGTCAACAGGGAGACGGCGGCTACACCTTC. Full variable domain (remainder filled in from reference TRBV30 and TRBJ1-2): SQTIHQWPATLVQPVGSPLSLECTVEGTSNPNLYWYRQAAGRGLQLLFYSVGIGQISSEVPQNLSASRPQDRQFILSSKKLLLSDSGFYLCAWGQQGDGGYTFGSGTRLTVV.

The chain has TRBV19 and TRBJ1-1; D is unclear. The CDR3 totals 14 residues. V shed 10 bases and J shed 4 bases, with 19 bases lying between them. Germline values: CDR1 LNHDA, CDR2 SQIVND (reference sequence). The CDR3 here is CATSVRPLGTEAFF. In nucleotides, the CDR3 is TGTGCCACTTCAGTCAGGCCGCTGGGCACTGAAGCTTTCTTT.

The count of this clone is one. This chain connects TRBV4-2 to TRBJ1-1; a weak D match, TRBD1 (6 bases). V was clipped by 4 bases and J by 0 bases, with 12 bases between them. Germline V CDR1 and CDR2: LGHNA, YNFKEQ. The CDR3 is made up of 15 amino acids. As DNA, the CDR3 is TGTGCCAGCAGCCTCGGTTCAGGGGTGAACACTGAAGCTTTCTTT. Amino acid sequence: CASSLGSGVNTEAFF.